A selection of T cell receptor beta chains follows, all from one sample in a study of T cell responses to AZD1222 COVID-19 vaccine. Measured with immunoSEQ multiplex PCR; TCRdb has only the in-frame clones, and not every one. Of 150,000 or so clones in the sample, roughly 90% are singletons; the top ten hold less than 1.5%. Sequences were derived from peripheral blood, sampled 28 days after the second AZD1222 dose. Receptor source: an adult who received the AZD1222 COVID-19 vaccine. Both conserved end residues are part of each CDR3. D genes are given only for firm matches. Clone size appears in some rows only: once, few, many, or a class for an expanded clone.

j_gene	d_gene	v_gene	abundance	CDR3aa	CDR3nt
TRBJ1-6	.	TRBV10-3	.	CAIKTEVSPLHF	TGTGCCATCAAAACTGAGGTCTCACCCCTCCACTTT
TRBJ1-4	.	TRBV19	.	CASSIAGTTNEKLFF	TGTGCCAGTAGTATAGCGGGGACAACTAATGAAAAACTGTTTTTT
TRBJ1-6	.	TRBV5-1	.	CASSPGGSYNSPLHF	TGCGCCAGCAGCCCGGGGGGCTCCTATAATTCACCCCTCCACTTT
TRBJ2-7	TRBD2	TRBV2	.	CASSPSGPSYEQYF	TGTGCCAGCAGTCCTAGCGGTCCCTCCTACGAGCAGTACTTC
TRBJ2-1	.	TRBV6-6	.	CASSYLGNEQFF	TGTGCCAGCAGTTACTTAGGGAATGAGCAGTTCTTC
TRBJ1-2	TRBD1	TRBV4-2	.	CASSQVGLQGAGGYTF	TGTGCCAGCAGCCAAGTCGGTCTCCAGGGGGCTGGTGGCTACACCTTC
TRBJ2-3	TRBD2	TRBV20-1	few	CSASFDGGIIRDTQYF	TGCAGTGCTAGTTTTGACGGGGGGATCATTCGGGATACGCAGTATTTT
TRBJ2-3	.	TRBV19	.	CASTLGSSTDTQYF	TGTGCCAGTACCCTAGGGAGTTCCACAGATACGCAGTATTTT
TRBJ1-6	.	TRBV6-5	.	CASSLERRTDSPLHF	TGTGCCAGCAGCCTTGAACGACGCACGGATTCACCCCTCCACTTT
TRBJ2-1	.	TRBV7-3	.	CASSSLRGEQFF	TGTGCCAGCAGCTCTTTGAGAGGTGAGCAGTTCTTC
TRBJ1-1	TRBD1	TRBV18	.	CASSDGQGEAFF	TGTGCCAGCTCGGACGGACAGGGCGAAGCTTTCTTT
TRBJ2-5	.	TRBV9	.	CASSVPAEQETQYF	TGTGCCAGCAGCGTACCCGCGGAGCAAGAGACCCAGTACTTC
TRBJ1-3	TRBD1	TRBV7-2	.	CASSLGTGTNTIYF	TGTGCCAGCAGCTTAGGGACAGGGACAAACACCATATATTTT
TRBJ2-2	TRBD1	TRBV19	.	CASSIRQGADTGELFF	TGTGCCAGTAGTATTAGACAGGGGGCAGACACCGGGGAGCTGTTTTTT
TRBJ1-5	.	TRBV19	.	CASSGTGDQPQHF	TGTGCCAGTAGTGGAACGGGGGATCAGCCCCAGCATTTT
TRBJ1-5	.	TRBV21-1	.	CASPHYSNQPQHF	TGTGCCAGTCCACATTATAGCAATCAGCCCCAGCATTTT
TRBJ1-2	.	TRBV6-5	.	CASSQDPNYGYTF	TGTGCCAGCAGCCAGGACCCTAACTATGGCTACACCTTC
TRBJ1-1	.	TRBV29-1	.	CSVGQRNTEAFF	TGCAGCGTTGGACAGAGGAACACTGAAGCTTTCTTT
TRBJ1-5	.	TRBV6-2/TRBV6-3	.	CASSSWQGGQPQHF	TGTGCCAGCAGTTCGTGGCAAGGGGGTCAGCCCCAGCATTTT
TRBJ2-7	TRBD2	TRBV5-4	once	CASSLELAGVEQYF	TGTGCCAGCAGCTTGGAACTAGCGGGGGTGGAGCAGTACTTC
TRBJ2-7	TRBD2	TRBV29-1	.	CSVEGLAGGLEQYF	TGCAGCGTTGAAGGGTTAGCGGGCGGCCTCGAGCAGTACTTC
TRBJ1-3	.	TRBV15	.	CATSSIGNTIYF	TGTGCCACCAGCAGTATTGGAAACACCATATATTTT
TRBJ1-2	.	TRBV29-1	.	CSVKVGTHYGYTF	TGCAGCGTTAAGGTGGGCACTCACTATGGCTACACCTTC
TRBJ1-3	TRBD1	TRBV5-6	.	CASSLAGTGGGNTIYF	TGTGCCAGCAGCTTGGCCGGGACAGGAGGCGGAAACACCATATATTTT
TRBJ2-2	.	TRBV12-1	few	CASSPACCLGSTGELFF	TGTGCCAGCAGCCCAGCGTGCTGCCTCGGTTCCACCGGGGAGCTGTTTTTT
TRBJ2-3	.	TRBV5-1	.	CASSLGNGGSVYPDTQYF	TGCGCCAGCAGCTTGGGGAACGGCGGCTCTGTTTATCCAGATACGCAGTATTTT
TRBJ1-4	.	TRBV27	.	CASNHRAGPNEKLFF	TGTGCCAGCAATCACAGGGCTGGGCCTAATGAAAAACTGTTTTTT
TRBJ2-2	TRBD2	TRBV5-1	.	CASSLGGGNTGELFF	TGCGCCAGCAGCTTGGGCGGGGGGAACACCGGGGAGCTGTTTTTT